This TCR beta chain was sequenced in a study of cytomegalovirus exposure and HLA in healthy donors. Trimming removed 3 bases at V and 4 bases at J, with 8 bases between. There are 14 residues in the CDR3. Germline values: CDR1 SGDLS, CDR2 YYNGEE. With 60 Vbeta and 13 Jbeta primers, the PCR was carried out. The method was immunoSEQ multiplex PCR; TCRdb's version includes in-frame clones alone and lacks a portion of them. The sample holds around 130,000 clones, over 75% seen once. The sequencing sample was made of PBMCs. The chain has TRBV9 and TRBJ1-6; tentatively, D is TRBD1 (5 bases). The receptor comes from a man aged 40-49 years in good health and CMV-seronegative. The CDR3 nucleotides are TGTGCCAGCAGCGGACAGCGATATAATTCACCCCTCCACTTT. Residues: CASSGQRYNSPLHF.